These T cell receptor beta chains were read from a single sample in a study of cytomegalovirus exposure and HLA in healthy donors. The protocol was immunoSEQ multiplex PCR, while the TCRdb copy is restricted to in-frame clones and leaves out a portion. The table has approximately 120,000 clones, 75% to 90% seen once; the top ten hold about 2%. Sample: PBMCs. These receptors came from a woman between 18 and 29 years old in good health and CMV-seronegative. The CDR3 runs from the conserved cysteine through the conserved F or W.

length	V	J	CDR3
13	TRBV6-1	TRBJ1-1	CASTFDRFAEAFF
14	TRBV5-5	TRBJ2-7	CASSSPRLAGEQYF
12	TRBV2	TRBJ1-2	CASNLGGYGYTF
15	TRBV4-1	TRBJ2-7	CASSQPYRGSYEQYF
18	TRBV4-1	TRBJ2-1	CASSQGGLAGPSYNEQFF
13	TRBV6-1	TRBJ1-1	CASSDSLYTEAFF
11	TRBV4-1	TRBJ2-1	CASRSGNEQFF
12	TRBV27	TRBJ1-2	CASSTTRGGYTF
14	TRBV29-1	TRBJ2-2	CSVVLGEGTGELFF
17	TRBV5-4	TRBJ2-3	CASSLGLAGGSTDTQYF
15	TRBV19	TRBJ2-7	CASSIDRGYTYEQYF
13	TRBV19	TRBJ1-1	CASSIAQNTEAFF
14	TRBV11-2	TRBJ2-7	CASSESGQIYEQYF
15	TRBV27	TRBJ2-1	CASSRGLAGPNEQFF
14	TRBV7-2	TRBJ1-3	CASSPQNSGNTIYF
15	TRBV19	TRBJ1-2	CASSPPRRRNYGYTF
17	TRBV7-9	TRBJ2-3	CASSLAQGGIGFVTQYF
15	TRBV19	TRBJ2-7	CASSKGGPRSHEQYF
15	TRBV7-8	TRBJ1-2	CASSFGRTGTYGYTF
12	TRBV28	TRBJ1-5	CASSPNYWAQHF
15	TRBV14	TRBJ2-1	CASSLGQGAGVEQFF
13	TRBV2	TRBJ2-1	CASSEMGLVGQFF
13	TRBV5-1	TRBJ1-5	CASTVGGNQPQHF
15	TRBV27	TRBJ2-7	CASSFTGGIGYEQYF
15	TRBV5-1	TRBJ2-1	CASGPFVGLNNEQFF
14	TRBV7-2	TRBJ2-2	CASTRTGLSRELFF
12	TRBV2	TRBJ2-7	CASRGQAYEQYF
16	TRBV11-3	TRBJ2-2	CASSLNPGQNTGELFF